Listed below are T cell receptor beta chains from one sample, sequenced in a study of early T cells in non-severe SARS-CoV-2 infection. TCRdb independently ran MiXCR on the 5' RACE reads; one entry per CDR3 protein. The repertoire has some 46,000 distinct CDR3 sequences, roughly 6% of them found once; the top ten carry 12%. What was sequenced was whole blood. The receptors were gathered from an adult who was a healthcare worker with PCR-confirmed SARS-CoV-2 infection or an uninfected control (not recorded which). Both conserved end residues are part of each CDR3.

CDR3aa: CASSFSRRLITEAFF; j_gene: TRBJ1-1; v_gene: TRBV28
CDR3aa: CASSLRGAGANVLTF; j_gene: TRBJ2-6; v_gene: TRBV7-9
CDR3aa: CAWSSFSYEQYF; j_gene: TRBJ2-7; v_gene: TRBV30
CDR3aa: CASSLDPGRNGELFF; j_gene: TRBJ2-2; v_gene: TRBV11-2
CDR3aa: CASSLVGTPAETQYF; j_gene: TRBJ2-5; v_gene: TRBV5-5
CDR3aa: CASSPRRDRGLNTEAFF; j_gene: TRBJ1-1; v_gene: TRBV9
CDR3aa: CASSFRVSIHEQYF; j_gene: TRBJ2-7; v_gene: TRBV6-2/TRBV6-3
CDR3aa: CSAREGVHAPLHF; j_gene: TRBJ1-6; v_gene: TRBV20-1
CDR3aa: CASSWTTGGEQYF; j_gene: TRBJ2-7; v_gene: TRBV5-1
CDR3aa: CASRVNAGGTGELFF; j_gene: TRBJ2-2; v_gene: TRBV6-1
CDR3aa: CAISETTVETQYF; j_gene: TRBJ2-5; v_gene: TRBV10-3
CDR3aa: CASSNRDSGANVLTF; j_gene: TRBJ2-6; v_gene: TRBV6-2/TRBV6-3
CDR3aa: CASSEGGAGTDTQYF; j_gene: TRBJ2-3; v_gene: TRBV7-6
CDR3aa: CASSPRSQIDEQYF; j_gene: TRBJ2-7; v_gene: TRBV27
CDR3aa: CASSKGDTGELFF; j_gene: TRBJ2-2; v_gene: TRBV6-2/TRBV6-3
CDR3aa: CAISEMTDTEAFF; j_gene: TRBJ1-1; v_gene: TRBV10-3
CDR3aa: CASSLTGGGTYEQYF; j_gene: TRBJ2-7; v_gene: TRBV6-6
CDR3aa: CASRESVKVGNEQFF; j_gene: TRBJ2-1; v_gene: TRBV4-3
CDR3aa: CASSYRGGTYNEQFF; j_gene: TRBJ2-1; v_gene: TRBV6-5
CDR3aa: CASSDQGTGELFF; j_gene: TRBJ2-2; v_gene: TRBV2
CDR3aa: CASSLAQAKNIQYF; j_gene: TRBJ2-4; v_gene: TRBV5-4
CDR3aa: CASSTGQHNSPLHF; j_gene: TRBJ1-6; v_gene: TRBV19
CDR3aa: CAWSVKGLLRGSTGELFF; j_gene: TRBJ2-2; v_gene: TRBV30
CDR3aa: CASSRKQGGMDEAFF; j_gene: TRBJ1-1; v_gene: TRBV28
CDR3aa: CASAYSGANVLTF; j_gene: TRBJ2-6; v_gene: TRBV27
CDR3aa: CASSLTPRSASDTQYF; j_gene: TRBJ2-3; v_gene: TRBV27
CDR3aa: CASSLSGYYGYTF; j_gene: TRBJ1-2; v_gene: TRBV27
CDR3aa: CASSPRRTGVSYYGYTF; j_gene: TRBJ1-2; v_gene: TRBV11-2
CDR3aa: CASSRDRVGSYEQYF; j_gene: TRBJ2-7; v_gene: TRBV4-1
CDR3aa: CASRETGGSYNEQFF; j_gene: TRBJ2-1; v_gene: TRBV4-1
CDR3aa: CASSLLAGRLTNTGELFF; j_gene: TRBJ2-2; v_gene: TRBV5-1
CDR3aa: CASSATDNEQFF; j_gene: TRBJ2-1; v_gene: TRBV7-8
CDR3aa: CASSPYREVEQYF; j_gene: TRBJ2-7; v_gene: TRBV14
CDR3aa: CAISEGATNTGELFF; j_gene: TRBJ2-2; v_gene: TRBV10-3
CDR3aa: CASSSVKSTDTQYF; j_gene: TRBJ2-3; v_gene: TRBV5-4
CDR3aa: CASSPGLAEYF; j_gene: TRBJ2-5; v_gene: TRBV7-9
CDR3aa: CASSLAPGPSNEQFF; j_gene: TRBJ2-1; v_gene: TRBV7-9
CDR3aa: CASTLSPLVDSNQPQHF; j_gene: TRBJ1-5; v_gene: TRBV12-3/TRBV12-4
CDR3aa: CASSYGEGYGYTF; j_gene: TRBJ1-2; v_gene: TRBV6-5
CDR3aa: CASSLDVGEITDTGELFF; j_gene: TRBJ2-2; v_gene: TRBV5-4